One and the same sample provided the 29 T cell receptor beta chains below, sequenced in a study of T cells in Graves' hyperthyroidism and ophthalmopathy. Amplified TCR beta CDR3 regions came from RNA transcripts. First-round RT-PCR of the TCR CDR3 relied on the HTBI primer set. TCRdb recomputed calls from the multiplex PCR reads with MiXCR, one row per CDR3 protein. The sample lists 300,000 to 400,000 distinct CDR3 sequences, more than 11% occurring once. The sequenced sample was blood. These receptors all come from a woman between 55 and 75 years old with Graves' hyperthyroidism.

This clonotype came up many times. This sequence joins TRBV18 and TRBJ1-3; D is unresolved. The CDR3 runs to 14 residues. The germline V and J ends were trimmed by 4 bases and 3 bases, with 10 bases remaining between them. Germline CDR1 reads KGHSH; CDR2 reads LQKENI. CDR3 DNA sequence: TGTGCCAGCTCACAAGAAAGGGTTGGAAACACCATATATTTT. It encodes CASSQERVGNTIYF.

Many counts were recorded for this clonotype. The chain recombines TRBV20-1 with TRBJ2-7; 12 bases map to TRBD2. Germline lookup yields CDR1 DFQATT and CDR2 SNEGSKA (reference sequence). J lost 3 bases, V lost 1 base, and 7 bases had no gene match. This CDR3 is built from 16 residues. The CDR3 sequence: CSARGTSGMAGYEQYF. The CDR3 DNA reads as TGCAGTGCTAGAGGGACTAGCGGGATGGCCGGCTACGAGCAGTACTTC.

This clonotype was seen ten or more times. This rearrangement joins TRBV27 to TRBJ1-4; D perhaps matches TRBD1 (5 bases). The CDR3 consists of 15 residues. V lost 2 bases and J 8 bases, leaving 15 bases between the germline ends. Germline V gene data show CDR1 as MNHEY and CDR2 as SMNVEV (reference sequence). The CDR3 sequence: CASSLGVGAEEKLFF. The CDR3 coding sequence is TGTGCCAGCAGTTTAGGGGTCGGGGCGGAGGAAAAACTGTTTTTT.

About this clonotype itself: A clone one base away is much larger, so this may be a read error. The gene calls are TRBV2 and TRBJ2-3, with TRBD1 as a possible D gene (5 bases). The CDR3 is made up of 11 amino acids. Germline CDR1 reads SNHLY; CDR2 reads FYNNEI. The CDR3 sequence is CASRYTGTQYF. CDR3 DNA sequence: TGTGCCAGCAGATATACAGGTACGCAGTATTTT.

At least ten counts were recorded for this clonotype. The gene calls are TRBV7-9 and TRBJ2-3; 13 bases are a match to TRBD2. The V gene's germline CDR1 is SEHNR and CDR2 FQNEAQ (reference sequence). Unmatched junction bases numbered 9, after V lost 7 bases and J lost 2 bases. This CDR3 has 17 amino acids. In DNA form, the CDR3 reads TGTGCCAGCATCACGACGGGACTAGCGGGAACCACAGATACGCAGTATTTT. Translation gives CASITTGLAGTTDTQYF.

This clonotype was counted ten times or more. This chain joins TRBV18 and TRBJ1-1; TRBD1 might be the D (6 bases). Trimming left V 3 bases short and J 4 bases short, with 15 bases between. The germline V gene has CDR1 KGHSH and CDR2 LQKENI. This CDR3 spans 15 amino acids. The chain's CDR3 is CASSPPRGPATEAFF. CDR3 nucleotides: TGTGCCAGCTCACCCCCCCGGGGGCCCGCCACTGAAGCTTTCTTT. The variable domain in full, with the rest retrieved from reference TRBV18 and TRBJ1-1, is NAGVMQNPRHLVRRRGQEARLRCSPMKGHSHVYWYRQLPEEGLKFMVYLQKENIIDESGMPKERFSAEFPKEGPSILRIQQVVRGDSAAYFCASSPPRGPATEAFFGQGTRLTVV.

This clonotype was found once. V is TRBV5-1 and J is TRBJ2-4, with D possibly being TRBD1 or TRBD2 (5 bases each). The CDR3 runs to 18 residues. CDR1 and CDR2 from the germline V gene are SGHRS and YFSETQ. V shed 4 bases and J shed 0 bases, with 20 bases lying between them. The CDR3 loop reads CASSLEPGARLAKNIQYF. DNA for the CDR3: TGCGCCAGCAGCCTGGAGCCCGGGGCGAGACTAGCCAAAAACATTCAGTACTTC.

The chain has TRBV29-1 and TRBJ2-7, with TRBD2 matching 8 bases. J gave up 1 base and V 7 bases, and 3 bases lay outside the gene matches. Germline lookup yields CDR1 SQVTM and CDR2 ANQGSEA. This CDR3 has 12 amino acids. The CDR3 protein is CSGSGNSYEQYF. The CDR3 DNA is TGCAGCGGTAGCGGGAATTCCTACGAGCAGTACTTC.

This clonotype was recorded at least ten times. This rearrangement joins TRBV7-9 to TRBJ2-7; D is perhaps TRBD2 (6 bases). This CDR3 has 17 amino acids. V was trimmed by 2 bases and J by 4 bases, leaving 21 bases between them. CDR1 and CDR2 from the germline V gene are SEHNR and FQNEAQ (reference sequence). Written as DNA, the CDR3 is TGTGCCAGCAGCTTACGGGCTAGCGCCTCCAATACATACGAGCAGTACTTC. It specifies CASSLRASASNTYEQYF.

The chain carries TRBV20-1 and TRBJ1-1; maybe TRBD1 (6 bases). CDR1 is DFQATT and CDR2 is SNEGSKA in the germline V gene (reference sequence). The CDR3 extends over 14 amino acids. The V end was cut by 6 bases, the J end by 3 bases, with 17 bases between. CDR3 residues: CSAPRTAWDTEAFF. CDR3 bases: TGCAGTGCCCCCCGGACAGCTTGGGACACTGAAGCTTTCTTT.

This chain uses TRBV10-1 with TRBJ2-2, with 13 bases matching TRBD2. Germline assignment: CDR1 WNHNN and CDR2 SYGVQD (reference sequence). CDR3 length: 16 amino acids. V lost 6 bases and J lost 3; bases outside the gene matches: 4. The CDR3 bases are TGCGCCAGCAGAACCGGACTAGCGGGAGACACCGGGGAGCTGTTTTTT. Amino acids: CASRTGLAGDTGELFF.

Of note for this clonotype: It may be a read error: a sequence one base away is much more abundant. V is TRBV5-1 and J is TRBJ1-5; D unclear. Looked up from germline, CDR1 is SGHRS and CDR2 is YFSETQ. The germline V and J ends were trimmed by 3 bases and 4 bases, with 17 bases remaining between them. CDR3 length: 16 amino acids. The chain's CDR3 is CASSSDGAIWNQPQHF. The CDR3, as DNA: TGCGCCAGCAGCTCGGACGGAGCAATATGGAATCAGCCCCAGCATTTT.

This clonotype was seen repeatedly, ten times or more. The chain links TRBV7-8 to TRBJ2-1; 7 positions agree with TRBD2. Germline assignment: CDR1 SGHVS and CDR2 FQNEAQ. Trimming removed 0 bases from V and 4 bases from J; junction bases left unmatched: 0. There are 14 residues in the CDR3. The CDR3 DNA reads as TGTGCCAGCAGCTTAGCGGGAGGGTACAATGAGCAGTTCTTC. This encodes CASSLAGGYNEQFF.

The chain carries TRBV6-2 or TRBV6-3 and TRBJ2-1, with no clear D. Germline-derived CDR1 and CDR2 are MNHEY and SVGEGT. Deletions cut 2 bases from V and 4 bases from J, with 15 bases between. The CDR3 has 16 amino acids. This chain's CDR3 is CASSYPLVTAYNEQFF. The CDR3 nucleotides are TGTGCCAGCAGTTACCCCCTCGTGACGGCTTACAATGAGCAGTTCTTC.

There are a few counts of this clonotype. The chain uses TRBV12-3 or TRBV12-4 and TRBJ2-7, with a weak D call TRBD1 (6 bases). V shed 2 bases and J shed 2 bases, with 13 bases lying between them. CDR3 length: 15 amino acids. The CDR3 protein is CASSLTGTNPYEQYF. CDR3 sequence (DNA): TGTGCCAGCAGTTTAACCGGGACAAATCCCTACGAGCAGTACTTC.

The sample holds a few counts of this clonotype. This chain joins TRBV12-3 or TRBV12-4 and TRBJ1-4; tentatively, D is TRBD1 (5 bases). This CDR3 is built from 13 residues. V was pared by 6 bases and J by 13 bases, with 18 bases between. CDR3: CASSPTAGPGLFF. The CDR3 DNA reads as TGTGCCAGCAGCCCAACGGCAGGGCCCGGACTGTTTTTT.

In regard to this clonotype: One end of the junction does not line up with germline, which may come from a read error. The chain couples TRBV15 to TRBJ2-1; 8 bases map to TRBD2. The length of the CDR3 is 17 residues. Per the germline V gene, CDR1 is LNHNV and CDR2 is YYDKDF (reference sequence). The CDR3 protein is CATSGDRGGSSYNEQFF. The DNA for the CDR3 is TGTGCCACCAGCGGAGACCGGGGGGGGAGCTCCTACAATGAGCAGTTCTTC.

The CDR3 loop is CASSELPERPLHF. The CDR3 DNA reads as TGTGCCAGCAGTGAATTACCGGAGCGACCCCTCCACTTT. This chain joins TRBV6-1 and TRBJ1-6; the D is unclear. The germline V gene encodes CDR1 MNHNS and CDR2 SASEGT. CDR3 size: 13 residues. V dropped 2 bases and J dropped 12 bases, with 11 bases sitting between them.

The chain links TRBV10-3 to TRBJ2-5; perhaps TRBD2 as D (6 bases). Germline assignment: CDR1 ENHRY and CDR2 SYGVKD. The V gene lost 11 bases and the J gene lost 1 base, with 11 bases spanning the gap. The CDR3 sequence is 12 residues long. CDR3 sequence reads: CAVQGLQETQYF. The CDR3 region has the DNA TGTGCCGTTCAGGGACTCCAAGAGACCCAGTACTTC.

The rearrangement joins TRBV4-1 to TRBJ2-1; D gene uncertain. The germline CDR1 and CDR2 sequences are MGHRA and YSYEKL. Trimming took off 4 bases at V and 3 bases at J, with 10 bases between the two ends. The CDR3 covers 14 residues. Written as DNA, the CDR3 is TGCGCCAGCAGCCCCCTGGCTAGCTACAATGAGCAGTTCTTC. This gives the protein CASSPLASYNEQFF.

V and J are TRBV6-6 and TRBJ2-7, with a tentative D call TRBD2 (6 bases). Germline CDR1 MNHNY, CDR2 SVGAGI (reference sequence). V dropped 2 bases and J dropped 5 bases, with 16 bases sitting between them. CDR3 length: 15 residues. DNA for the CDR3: TGTGCCAGCAGTTACCCGTCGGAGGGTGGGAACGAGCAGTACTTC. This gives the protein CASSYPSEGGNEQYF.

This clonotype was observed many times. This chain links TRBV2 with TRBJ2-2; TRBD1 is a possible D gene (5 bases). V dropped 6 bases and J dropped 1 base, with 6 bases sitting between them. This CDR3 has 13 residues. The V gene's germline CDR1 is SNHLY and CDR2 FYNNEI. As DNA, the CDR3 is TGTGCCAGCAGAGGACAGAACACCGGGGAGCTGTTTTTT. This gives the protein CASRGQNTGELFF.

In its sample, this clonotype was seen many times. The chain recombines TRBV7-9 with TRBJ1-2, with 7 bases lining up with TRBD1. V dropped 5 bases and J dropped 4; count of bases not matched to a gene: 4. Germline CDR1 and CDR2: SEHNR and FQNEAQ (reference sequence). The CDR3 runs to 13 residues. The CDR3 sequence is CASSQGQTYGYTF. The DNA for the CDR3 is TGTGCCAGCAGCCAGGGACAGACCTATGGCTACACCTTC. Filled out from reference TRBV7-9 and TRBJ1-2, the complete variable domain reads DTGVSQNPRHKITKRGQNVTFRCDPISEHNRLYWYRQTLGQGPEFLTYFQNEAQLEKSRLLSDRFSAERPKGSFSTLEIQRTEQGDSAMYLCASSQGQTYGYTFGSGTRLTVV.

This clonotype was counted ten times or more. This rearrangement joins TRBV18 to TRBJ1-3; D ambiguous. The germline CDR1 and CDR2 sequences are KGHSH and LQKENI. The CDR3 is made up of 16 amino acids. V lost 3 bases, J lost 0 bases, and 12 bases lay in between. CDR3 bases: TGTGCCAGCTCACCTGGCAGACCTTTCTCTGGAAACACCATATATTTT. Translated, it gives CASSPGRPFSGNTIYF. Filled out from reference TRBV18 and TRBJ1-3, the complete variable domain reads NAGVMQNPRHLVRRRGQEARLRCSPMKGHSHVYWYRQLPEEGLKFMVYLQKENIIDESGMPKERFSAEFPKEGPSILRIQQVVRGDSAAYFCASSPGRPFSGNTIYFGEGSWLTVV.

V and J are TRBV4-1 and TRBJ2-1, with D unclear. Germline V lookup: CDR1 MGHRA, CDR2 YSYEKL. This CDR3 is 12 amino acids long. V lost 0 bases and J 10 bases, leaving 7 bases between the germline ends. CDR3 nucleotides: TGCGCCAGCAGCCAAGATTTAGCAGAGCAGTTCTTC. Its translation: CASSQDLAEQFF.

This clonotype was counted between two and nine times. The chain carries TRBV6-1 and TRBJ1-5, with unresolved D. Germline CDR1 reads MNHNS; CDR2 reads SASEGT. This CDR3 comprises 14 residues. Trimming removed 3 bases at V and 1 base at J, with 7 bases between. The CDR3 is CASSEDGSNQPQHF. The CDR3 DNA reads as TGTGCCAGCAGTGAGGATGGGAGCAATCAGCCCCAGCATTTT.

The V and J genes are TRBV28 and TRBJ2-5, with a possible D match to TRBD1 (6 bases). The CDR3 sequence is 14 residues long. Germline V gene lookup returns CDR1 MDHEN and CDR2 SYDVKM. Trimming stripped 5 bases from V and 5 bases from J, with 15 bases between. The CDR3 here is CASSPGQSTETQYF. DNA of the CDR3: TGTGCCAGCAGTCCTGGACAGTCGACGGAGACCCAGTACTTC.

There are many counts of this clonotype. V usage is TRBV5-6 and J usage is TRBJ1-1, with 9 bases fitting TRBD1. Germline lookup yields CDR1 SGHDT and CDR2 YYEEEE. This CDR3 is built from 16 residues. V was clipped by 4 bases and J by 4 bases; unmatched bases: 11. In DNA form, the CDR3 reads TGTGCCAGCAGCCCAGGGACAGGGAGGTCGAGCACTGAAGCTTTCTTT. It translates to CASSPGTGRSSTEAFF.

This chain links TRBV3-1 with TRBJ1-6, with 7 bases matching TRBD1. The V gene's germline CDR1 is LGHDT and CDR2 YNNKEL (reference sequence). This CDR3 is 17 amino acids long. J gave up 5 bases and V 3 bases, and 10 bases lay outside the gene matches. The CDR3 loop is CASSHLNRGGDNSPLHF. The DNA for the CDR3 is TGTGCCAGCAGCCATCTCAACAGGGGAGGAGATAATTCACCCCTCCACTTT.